Listed here is a single T cell receptor (beta chain). V lost 4 bases and J 2 bases, leaving 9 bases between the germline ends. Germline V gives CDR1 LNHDA, CDR2 SQIVND (reference sequence). The CDR3 is 13 amino acids. The data were obtained in a study of T cell changes during pregnancy in multiple sclerosis. Data came from immunoSEQ multiplex PCR; TCRdb stores just in-frame clones and leaves some out. The repertoire has 40,000 or so clones, about nine tenths of them found once; the top ten carry 0.45% to 0.55%. This clonotype was obtained from a female donor in good health, enrolled as a control in a pregnancy study. The chain employs TRBV19 and TRBJ2-7; perhaps TRBD1 as D (6 bases). The material was CD4+ T cells from peripheral blood mononuclear cells, obtained in the first trimester of pregnancy. In DNA, the CDR3 is TGTGCCAGTAGTAGGACAGCGACCTACGAGCAGTACTTC. This translates into CASSRTATYEQYF.